Included here is one TCR beta chain sequence, with context. Its target is not known. Vbeta (60) and Jbeta (13) primers were used in the PCR. Method: immunoSEQ multiplex PCR; TCRdb's copy keeps in-frame clones and lacks some. The sample carries tens of thousands of clones, 70% to 75% recorded once. This sample was taken from a study of cytomegalovirus exposure and HLA in healthy donors. Regarding the study as a whole: Researchers counted about 150 TCR beta chains as cytomegalovirus-associated. Later analysis showed TCR association rates varying by HLA locus, highest for DRB1 and lowest for HLA-C. Beyond CMV serostatus, there was no information to go on about immune exposure. Associated with HLA alleles at 0.05 false discovery rate in a later analysis were 16,951 TCR beta sequences.

J gave up 7 bases and V 5 bases, and 10 bases lay outside the gene matches. The CDR3 consists of 16 residues. CDR1 SGHDT and CDR2 YYEEEE come from the germline V gene. The sequencing input was PBMCs. The TCR was taken from a middle-aged man in good health and CMV-seropositive. The chain carries TRBV5-6 and TRBJ2-2, with 11 bases aligning to TRBD2. This chain's CDR3 is CASRGLSGGVVGELFF. Written as DNA, the CDR3 is TGTGCCAGCAGAGGTCTTAGCGGGGGGGTGGTCGGGGAGCTGTTTTTT.